The 2 T cell receptor beta chains in this list originate from one sample, sequenced in a study of blood T cell repertoires in COVID-19. Sequenced by immunoSEQ multiplex PCR; TCRdb stores in-frame clones only, minus some. This sample yields under 200,000 clones, of which over 70% are seen a single time; 11% belongs to the top ten. The sequenced material came from PBMCs or T cells enriched from blood (not recorded which). These receptors all stem from a man aged 50 or older who had recovered from COVID-19.

V gene TRBV28 combines with J gene TRBJ1-5, with TRBD1 as a possible D gene (6 bases). V lost 4 bases and J lost 6, with 16 bases in between. The CDR3 is 15 residues long. Germline-derived CDR1 and CDR2 are MDHEN and SYDVKM. The CDR3 loop is CASSSQGWTGQPQHF. The DNA for the CDR3 is TGTGCCAGCAGTTCACAGGGTTGGACCGGTCAGCCCCAGCATTTT.

As concerns this clone: The final CDR3 position lacks the conserved phenylalanine or tryptophan, pointing to a likely read error. The DNA is left out, because the CDR3 cannot be placed on it with certainty; the CDR3 is given as TCRdb lists it. The rearrangement uses TRBV11-3 and TRBJ2-7; the listed D gene, TRBD2, was not tested against the DNA. Germline CDR1 reads SGHNT; CDR2 reads YENEEA. The CDR3 is 11 residues long, ends included. This CDR3 reads CASSLDWALDL.